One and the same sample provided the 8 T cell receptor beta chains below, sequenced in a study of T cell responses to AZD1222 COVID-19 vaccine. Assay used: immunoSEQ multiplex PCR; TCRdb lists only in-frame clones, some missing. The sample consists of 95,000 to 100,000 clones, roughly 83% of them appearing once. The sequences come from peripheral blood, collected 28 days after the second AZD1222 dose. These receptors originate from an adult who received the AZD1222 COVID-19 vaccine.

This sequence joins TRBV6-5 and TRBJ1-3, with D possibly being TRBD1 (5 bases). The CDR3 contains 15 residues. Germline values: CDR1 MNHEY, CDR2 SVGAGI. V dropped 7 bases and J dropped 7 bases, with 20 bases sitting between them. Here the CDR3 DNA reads TGTGCCAGCACAAGCCCGGGGGGTATAAGGAACACCATATATTTT. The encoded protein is CASTSPGGIRNTIYF.

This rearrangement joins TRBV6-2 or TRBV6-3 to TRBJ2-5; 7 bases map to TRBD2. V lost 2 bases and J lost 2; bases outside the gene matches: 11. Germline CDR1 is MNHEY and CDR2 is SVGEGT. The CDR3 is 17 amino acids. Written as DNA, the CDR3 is TGTGCCAGCAGTTACCCGCCGGGGGGATATTTACAAGAGACCCAGTACTTC. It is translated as CASSYPPGGYLQETQYF.

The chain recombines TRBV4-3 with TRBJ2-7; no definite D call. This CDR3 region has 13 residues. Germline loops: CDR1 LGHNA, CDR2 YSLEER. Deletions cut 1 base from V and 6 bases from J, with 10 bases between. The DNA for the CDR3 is TGCGCCAGCAGCCAAGTTGCAGACGGCGAGCAGTACTTC. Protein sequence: CASSQVADGEQYF.

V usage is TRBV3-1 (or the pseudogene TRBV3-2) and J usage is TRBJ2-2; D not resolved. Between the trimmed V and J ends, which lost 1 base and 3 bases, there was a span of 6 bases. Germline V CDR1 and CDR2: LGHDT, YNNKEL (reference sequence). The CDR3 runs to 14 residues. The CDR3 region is CASSQGWDTGELFF. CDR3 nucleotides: TGTGCCAGCAGCCAAGGTTGGGACACCGGGGAGCTGTTTTTT.

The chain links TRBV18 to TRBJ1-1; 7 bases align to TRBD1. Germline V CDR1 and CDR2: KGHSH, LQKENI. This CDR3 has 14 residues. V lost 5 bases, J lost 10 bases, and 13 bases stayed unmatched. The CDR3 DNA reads TGTGCCAGCTCAGTTACCGGGACAGAGTTTGGAGCTTTCTTT. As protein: CASSVTGTEFGAFF.

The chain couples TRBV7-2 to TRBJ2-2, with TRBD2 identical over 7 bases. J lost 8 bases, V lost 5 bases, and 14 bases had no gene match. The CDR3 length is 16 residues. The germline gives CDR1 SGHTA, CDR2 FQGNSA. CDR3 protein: CASSQFPSGMRGELFF. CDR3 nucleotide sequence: TGTGCCAGCAGCCAATTTCCGAGCGGGATGAGGGGGGAGCTGTTTTTT.

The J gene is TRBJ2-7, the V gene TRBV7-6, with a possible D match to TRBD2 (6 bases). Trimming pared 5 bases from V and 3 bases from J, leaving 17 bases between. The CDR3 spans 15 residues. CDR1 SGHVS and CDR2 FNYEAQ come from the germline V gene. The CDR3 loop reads CASSPTGLDLYEQYF. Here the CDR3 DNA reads TGTGCCAGCAGCCCAACGGGACTCGACCTCTACGAGCAGTACTTC.

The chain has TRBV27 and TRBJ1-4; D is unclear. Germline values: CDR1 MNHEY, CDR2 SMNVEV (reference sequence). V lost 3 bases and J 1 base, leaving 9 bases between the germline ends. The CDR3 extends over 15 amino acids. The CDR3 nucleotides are TGTGCCAGCAGTTTCCGGGTGTTAACTAATGAAAAACTGTTTTTT. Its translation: CASSFRVLTNEKLFF.